The 23 T cell receptor beta chains given below trace back to one sample, sequenced in a study of T cells in Graves' hyperthyroidism and ophthalmopathy. Amplification yielded TCR beta CDR3 regions, with RNA transcripts as the source. With the HTBI primer set, the TCR CDR3 went through a first round of RT-PCR. Via MiXCR, TCRdb re-called the multiplex PCR reads, giving one row per CDR3 protein. The top ten clones hold 25% to 35% of a sample with approximately 400,000 distinct CDR3 sequences, around 14% of them seen once. Material for sequencing was blood. The receptors stem from a woman between 18 and 29 years old with Graves' hyperthyroidism that later progressed to Graves' ophthalmopathy.

The table lists this clonotype with many counts. This chain uses TRBV7-8 with TRBJ2-1; 8 bases line up with TRBD1. V lost 5 bases and J lost 6; bases outside the gene matches: 12. CDR1 SGHVS and CDR2 FQNEAQ come from the germline V gene. The CDR3 runs to 16 residues. CDR3 in amino acids: CASSPTGQGGGNEQFF. CDR3 nucleotides: TGTGCCAGCAGCCCCACCGGACAGGGAGGAGGCAATGAGCAGTTCTTC.

This clonotype was recorded many times. The chain recombines TRBV6-1 with TRBJ1-4; D possibly corresponds to TRBD1 (5 bases). Trimming stripped 6 bases from V and 3 bases from J, with 11 bases between. Germline values: CDR1 MNHNS, CDR2 SASEGT. The CDR3 loop spans 14 amino acids. CDR3 residues: CASRPGRPNEKLFF. Here the CDR3 DNA reads TGTGCCAGCAGACCGGGACGGCCTAATGAAAAACTGTTTTTT.

This clonotype was seen ten or more times. V gene TRBV27 combines with J gene TRBJ2-3, with D maybe TRBD1 (6 bases). The V end lost 4 bases, the J end lost 1 base, and 9 bases lay between the germline ends. Germline V lookup: CDR1 MNHEY, CDR2 SMNVEV (reference sequence). This CDR3 spans 14 amino acids. CDR3 protein: CASSYNRGTDTQYF. As DNA, the CDR3 is TGTGCCAGCAGTTATAACAGGGGCACAGATACGCAGTATTTT.

This clonotype was detected ten times or more. The chain couples TRBV4-1 to TRBJ2-1; D call uncertain. Germline CDR1 reads MGHRA; CDR2 reads YSYEKL. This CDR3 is 12 amino acids long. The ends were cut back, 5 bases at V and 9 bases at J, with 11 bases in the middle. The CDR3 sequence: CASSNLGIEQFF. The CDR3 nucleotides read TGCGCCAGCAGCAACCTAGGGATTGAGCAGTTCTTC.

About this clonotype itself: A much larger clone differs by one base, so this may be a read error. The limits of the CDR3 on the DNA are not certain, so only TCRdb's listed CDR3 is given. The genes are TRBV27 and TRBJ1-2; the D call in the table, TRBD1, was not verified against the DNA. The CDR3 length is 14 residues, termini included. The germline V gene encodes CDR1 MNHEY and CDR2 SMNVEV (reference sequence). CDR3 protein: CASSSSETGYGYTF.

This clonotype was observed at least ten times. V and J are TRBV7-8 and TRBJ1-1, with no clear D. Germline lookup yields CDR1 SGHVS and CDR2 FQNEAQ. The ends were cut back, 6 bases at V and 1 base at J, with 9 bases in the middle. The CDR3 contains 13 residues. The CDR3: CASSLRGNTEAFF. Written as DNA, the CDR3 is TGTGCCAGCAGTTTACGGGGGAACACTGAAGCTTTCTTT.

J is TRBJ1-1 and V is TRBV7-2, with a tentative D call TRBD1 (5 bases). The V end lost 6 bases, the J end lost 3 bases, and 11 bases lay between the germline ends. The length of the CDR3 is 13 residues. CDR1 and CDR2 (germline): SGHTA, FQGNSA. CDR3 loop: CASRAGRDTEAFF. CDR3 in DNA: TGTGCCAGCAGAGCGGGGCGCGACACTGAAGCTTTCTTT.

The sample holds many counts of this clonotype. The chain is built from TRBV5-5 and TRBJ1-2; D not resolved. CDR3 size: 16 residues. Between the trimmed V and J ends, which lost 1 base and 6 bases, there was a span of 19 bases. Germline V gives CDR1 SGHKS, CDR2 YYEKEE (reference sequence). The CDR3 DNA follows: TGTGCCAGCAGCTTGAAGCGCGGTGATAACTACGATGGCTACACCTTC. Its protein is CASSLKRGDNYDGYTF. The whole variable domain, filled in from reference TRBV5-5 and TRBJ1-2, reads DAGVTQSPTHLIKTRGQQVTLRCSPISGHKSVSWYQQVLGQGPQFIFQYYEKEERGRGNFPDRFSARQFPNYSSELNVNALLLGDSALYLCASSLKRGDNYDGYTFGSGTRLTVV.

This clonotype was picked up a small number of times. CDR3 sequence (DNA): TGTGCCAGCAGTTTAGTCGGGAGTGTCCACGAGCAGTACTTC. As protein: CASSLVGSVHEQYF. The chain couples TRBV27 to TRBJ2-7; D possibly corresponds to TRBD2 (6 bases). Trimming left V 2 bases short and J 5 bases short, with 13 bases between. Per the germline V gene, CDR1 is MNHEY and CDR2 is SMNVEV (reference sequence). The CDR3 is 14 amino acids.

The gene calls are TRBV6-1 and TRBJ2-7; D could derive from TRBD1 or TRBD2 (5 bases each). V shed 5 bases and J shed 4 bases, with 12 bases lying between them. The CDR3 sequence is 13 residues long. Germline V gives CDR1 MNHNS, CDR2 SASEGT. The CDR3 sequence is CASSSRENYEQYF. The CDR3 DNA reads as TGTGCCAGCAGTTCCAGGGAGAATTACGAGCAGTACTTC.

This clonotype was observed many times. V gene TRBV24-1 combines with J gene TRBJ1-1; D gene ambiguous. The CDR3 totals 15 residues. The germline V and J ends were trimmed by 6 bases and 0 bases, with 13 bases remaining between them. From germline, CDR1 is KGHDR and CDR2 SFDVKD. DNA for the CDR3: TGTGCCACCAGTCATGGGAACAGCATGAACACTGAAGCTTTCTTT. Translating gives CATSHGNSMNTEAFF.

The chain uses TRBV20-1 and TRBJ2-7; tentative D call: TRBD1 (5 bases). Per germline, CDR1 DFQATT and CDR2 SNEGSKA (reference sequence). CDR3 length: 13 amino acids. V lost 2 bases and J lost 4, with 12 bases in between. CDR3 sequence (DNA): TGCAGTGCTAGAACCGACAGAATTTACGAGCAGTACTTC. This sequence encodes CSARTDRIYEQYF.

This clonotype was counted between two and nine times. This chain connects TRBV5-6 to TRBJ1-6; D not certain. V was clipped by 1 base and J by 4 bases, with 9 bases between them. This CDR3 region has 15 residues. Germline V gene lookup returns CDR1 SGHDT and CDR2 YYEEEE. CDR3 sequence reads: CASSLPVGYNSPLHF. The CDR3 nucleotides read TGTGCCAGCAGCTTGCCCGTCGGATATAATTCACCCCTCCACTTT.

The sample holds many counts of this clonotype. V usage is TRBV28 and J usage is TRBJ1-4; D uncertain. CDR1 and CDR2 (germline): MDHEN, SYDVKM. The CDR3 spans 14 residues. The V and J ends lost 3 bases and 8 bases respectively, with 13 bases between them. The CDR3 DNA follows: TGTGCCAGCAGTTTCGGCACAGAAATAGAAAAACTGTTTTTT. Translated: CASSFGTEIEKLFF.

The V call is TRBV6-1, the J call TRBJ2-3, with D possibly matching TRBD2 (5 bases). Germline values: CDR1 MNHNS, CDR2 SASEGT. The V end was cut by 6 bases, the J end by 7 bases, with 14 bases between. This CDR3 has 13 residues. CDR3: CASSPSGLNTQYF. The CDR3, as DNA: TGTGCCAGCAGCCCCTCCGGACTGAATACGCAGTATTTT.

This clonotype was detected ten times or more. This sequence joins TRBV28 and TRBJ2-2; weak D call: TRBD2 (5 bases). V was pared by 6 bases and J by 3 bases, with 17 bases between. CDR1 and CDR2 (germline): MDHEN, SYDVKM. CDR3 length equals 16 residues. CDR3 sequence (DNA): TGTGCCAGCAGCCCCACTAGTTCGGGTGACACCGGGGAGCTGTTTTTT. This sequence encodes CASSPTSSGDTGELFF.

Points on this clonotype: The junction departs from germline at one end; a sequencing error may be responsible. The chain has TRBV5-1 and TRBJ1-2; no definite D call. The CDR3 covers 14 residues. Germline CDR1 reads SGHRS; CDR2 reads YFSETQ. The CDR3 nucleotides read TGCGCCAGCAGCTTGGACAGCAATAACTATGGCTGCACCTTC. This encodes CASSLDSNNYGCTF.

The V call is TRBV5-6, the J call TRBJ2-7, with 8 bases matching TRBD1. Germline assignment: CDR1 SGHDT and CDR2 YYEEEE. J was trimmed by 0 bases and V by 0 bases; bases with no gene match: 8. The CDR3 runs to 17 residues. In DNA, the CDR3 is TGTGCCAGCAGCTTGGGACCACAGGGGGACAGCTCCTACGAGCAGTACTTC. Translation: CASSLGPQGDSSYEQYF.

For this clonotype: With a much larger clone just one base away, this may be a read error. The gene calls are TRBV20-1 and TRBJ1-2; the D gene is possibly TRBD1 (5 bases). CDR1 is DFQATT, CDR2 SNEGSKA, per germline (reference sequence). This CDR3 spans 15 amino acids. The CDR3 loop is CSARDPRRVKGGFTF. CDR3 nucleotide sequence: TGCAGTGCTAGAGATCCACGCAGGGTGAAGGGAGGCTTCACCTTC.

This clonotype was detected only a few times. The gene calls are TRBV6-1 and TRBJ2-5, with 8 nucleotides matching TRBD1. The length of the CDR3 is 15 residues. CDR1 is MNHNS and CDR2 is SASEGT in the germline V gene. The ends lost 5 bases at V and 5 bases at J; junction bases unmatched: 10. CDR3 loop: CASSPLDRVRETQYF. The DNA for the CDR3 is TGTGCCAGCAGTCCCCTGGACAGGGTGAGGGAGACCCAGTACTTC.

V and J are TRBV19 and TRBJ1-5; D is uncertain. CDR3 length: 14 residues. From germline, CDR1 is LNHDA and CDR2 SQIVND (reference sequence). The V gene lost 3 bases and the J gene lost 1 base, with 7 bases spanning the gap. In nucleotides, the CDR3 is TGTGCCAGTAGTATTGGGGTGAGCAATCAGCCCCAGCATTTT. It translates to CASSIGVSNQPQHF.

This clonotype came up a few times. This chain joins TRBV27 and TRBJ2-7; D unclear. V lost 6 bases to trimming and J lost 0 bases, with 12 bases between them. Germline V gene data show CDR1 as MNHEY and CDR2 as SMNVEV (reference sequence). This CDR3 region has 14 residues. CDR3 amino acids: CASSWDAYSYEQYF. CDR3 nucleotide sequence: TGTGCCAGCAGCTGGGATGCCTACTCCTACGAGCAGTACTTC.

This clonotype was picked up many times. The rearrangement links TRBV28 to TRBJ2-3, with a tentative D call TRBD1 (6 bases). The length of the CDR3 is 15 residues. Trimming left V 3 bases short and J 3 bases short, with 13 bases between. From germline, CDR1 is MDHEN and CDR2 SYDVKM. This CDR3 reads CASSFSTGKTDTQYF. CDR3 DNA: TGTGCCAGCAGTTTTTCAACAGGGAAAACAGATACGCAGTATTTT.